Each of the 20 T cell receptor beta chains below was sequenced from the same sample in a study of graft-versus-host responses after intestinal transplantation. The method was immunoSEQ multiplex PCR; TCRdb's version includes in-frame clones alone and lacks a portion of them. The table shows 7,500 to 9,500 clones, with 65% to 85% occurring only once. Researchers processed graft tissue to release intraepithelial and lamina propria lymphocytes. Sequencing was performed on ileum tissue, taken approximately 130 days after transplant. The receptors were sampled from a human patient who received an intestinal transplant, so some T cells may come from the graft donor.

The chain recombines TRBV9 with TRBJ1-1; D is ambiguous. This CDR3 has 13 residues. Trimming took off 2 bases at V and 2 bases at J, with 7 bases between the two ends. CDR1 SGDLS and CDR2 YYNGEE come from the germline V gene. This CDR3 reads CASSVLANTEAFF. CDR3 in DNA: TGTGCCAGCAGCGTCCTCGCAAACACTGAAGCTTTCTTT.

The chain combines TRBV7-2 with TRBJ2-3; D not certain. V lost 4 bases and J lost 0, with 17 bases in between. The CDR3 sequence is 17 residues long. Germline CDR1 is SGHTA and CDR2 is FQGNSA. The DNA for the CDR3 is TGTGCCAGCAGCTCACGGTTGGCAGCGCCCAGCACAGATACGCAGTATTTT. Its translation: CASSSRLAAPSTDTQYF.

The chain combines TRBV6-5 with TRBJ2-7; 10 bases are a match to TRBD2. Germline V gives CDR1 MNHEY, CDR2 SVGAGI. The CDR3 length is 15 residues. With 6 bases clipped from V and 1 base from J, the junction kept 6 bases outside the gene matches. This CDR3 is CASSLAGVGSYEQYF. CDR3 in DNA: TGTGCCAGCAGCCTAGCGGGAGTAGGGTCCTACGAGCAGTACTTC.

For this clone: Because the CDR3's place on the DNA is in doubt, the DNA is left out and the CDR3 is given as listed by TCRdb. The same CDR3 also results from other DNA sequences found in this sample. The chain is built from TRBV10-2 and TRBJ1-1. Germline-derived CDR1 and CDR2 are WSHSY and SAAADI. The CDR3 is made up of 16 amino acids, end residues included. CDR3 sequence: CASSGGGWGEGTEAFF.

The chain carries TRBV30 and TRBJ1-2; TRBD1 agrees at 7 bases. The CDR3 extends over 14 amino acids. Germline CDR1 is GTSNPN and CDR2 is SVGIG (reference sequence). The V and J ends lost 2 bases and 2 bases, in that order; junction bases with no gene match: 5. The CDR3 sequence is CAWSSTGVNYGYTF. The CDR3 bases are TGTGCCTGGAGTTCTACAGGGGTAAACTATGGCTACACCTTC.

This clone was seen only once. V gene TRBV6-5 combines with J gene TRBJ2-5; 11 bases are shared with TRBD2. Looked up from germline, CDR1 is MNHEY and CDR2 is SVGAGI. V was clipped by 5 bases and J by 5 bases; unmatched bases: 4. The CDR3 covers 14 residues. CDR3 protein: CASSLAGGRETQYF. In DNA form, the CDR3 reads TGTGCCAGCAGTCTAGCGGGGGGCCGGGAGACCCAGTACTTC.

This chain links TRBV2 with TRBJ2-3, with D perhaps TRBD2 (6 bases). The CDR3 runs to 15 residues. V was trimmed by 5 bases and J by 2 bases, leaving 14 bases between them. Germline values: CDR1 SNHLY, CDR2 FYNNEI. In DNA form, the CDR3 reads TGTGCCAGCAGTCTACTGGGGGGACTCACAGATACGCAGTATTTT. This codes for CASSLLGGLTDTQYF.

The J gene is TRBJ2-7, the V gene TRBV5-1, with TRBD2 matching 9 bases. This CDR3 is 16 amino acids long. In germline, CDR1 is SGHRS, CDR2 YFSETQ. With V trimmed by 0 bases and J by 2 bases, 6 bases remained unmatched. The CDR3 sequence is CASSLGGGRAAYEQYF. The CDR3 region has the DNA TGCGCCAGCAGCTTGGGAGGCGGGAGGGCCGCCTACGAGCAGTACTTC.

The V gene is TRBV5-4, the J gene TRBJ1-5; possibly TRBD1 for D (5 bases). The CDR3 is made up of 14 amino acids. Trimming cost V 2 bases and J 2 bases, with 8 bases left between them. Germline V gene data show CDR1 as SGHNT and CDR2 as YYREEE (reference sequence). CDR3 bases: TGTGCCAGCAGCTTCGAAGGGGGCAATCAGCCCCAGCATTTT. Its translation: CASSFEGGNQPQHF.

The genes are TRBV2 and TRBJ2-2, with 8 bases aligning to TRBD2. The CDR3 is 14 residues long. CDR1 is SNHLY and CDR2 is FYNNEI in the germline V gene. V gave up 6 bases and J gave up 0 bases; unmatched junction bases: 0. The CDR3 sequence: CASSGGANTGELFF. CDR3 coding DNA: TGTGCCAGCAGCGGGGGGGCGAACACCGGGGAGCTGTTTTTT.

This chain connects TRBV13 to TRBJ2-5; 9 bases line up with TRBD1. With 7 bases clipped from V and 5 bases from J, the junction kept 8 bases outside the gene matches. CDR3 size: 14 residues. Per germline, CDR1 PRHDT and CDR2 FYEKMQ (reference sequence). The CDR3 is CASTSGTGMETQYF. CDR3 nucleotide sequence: TGTGCCAGCACCTCCGGGACAGGGATGGAGACCCAGTACTTC.

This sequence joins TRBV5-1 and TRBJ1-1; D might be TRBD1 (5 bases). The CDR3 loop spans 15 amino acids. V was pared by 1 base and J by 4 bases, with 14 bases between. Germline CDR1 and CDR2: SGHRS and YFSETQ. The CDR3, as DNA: TGCGCCAGCAGCTTGTCGGGCGGACACTTCACTGAAGCTTTCTTT. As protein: CASSLSGGHFTEAFF.

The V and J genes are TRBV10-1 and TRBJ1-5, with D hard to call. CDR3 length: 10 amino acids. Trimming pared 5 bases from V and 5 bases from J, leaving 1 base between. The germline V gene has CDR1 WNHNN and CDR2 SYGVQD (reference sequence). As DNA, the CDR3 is TGCGCCAGCAGTCATCAGCCCCAGCATTTT. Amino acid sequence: CASSHQPQHF.

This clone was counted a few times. The CDR3 nucleotides read TGTGCCAGCACCCGTACGGTTCAGGCCGAGCAGTACTTC. Amino acids: CASTRTVQAEQYF. The chain is built from TRBV5-5 and TRBJ2-7; no firm D call. Germline CDR1 SGHKS, CDR2 YYEKEE (reference sequence). V dropped 6 bases and J dropped 6 bases, with 16 bases sitting between them. CDR3 length equals 13 residues.

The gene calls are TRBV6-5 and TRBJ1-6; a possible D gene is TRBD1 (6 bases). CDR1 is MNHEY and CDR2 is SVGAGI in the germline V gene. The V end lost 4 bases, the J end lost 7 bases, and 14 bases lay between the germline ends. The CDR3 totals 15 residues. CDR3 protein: CASSLQGLGNSPLHF. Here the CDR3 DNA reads TGTGCCAGCAGTTTACAGGGCTTGGGAAATTCACCCCTCCACTTT.

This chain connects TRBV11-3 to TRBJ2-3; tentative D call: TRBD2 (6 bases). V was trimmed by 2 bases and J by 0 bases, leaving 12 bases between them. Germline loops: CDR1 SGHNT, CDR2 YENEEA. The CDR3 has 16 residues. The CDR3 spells CASSLRRGLSTDTQYF. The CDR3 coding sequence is TGTGCCAGCAGCTTAAGGCGGGGACTGAGCACAGATACGCAGTATTTT.

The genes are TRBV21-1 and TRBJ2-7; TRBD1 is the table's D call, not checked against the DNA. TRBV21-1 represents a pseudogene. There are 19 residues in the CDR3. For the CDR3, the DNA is TGTGCCAGCAGCAAAGCGCTTTCAGGACAGCTAACCTTTGGCTACGAGCAGTACTTC. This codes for CASSKALSGQLTFGYEQYF.

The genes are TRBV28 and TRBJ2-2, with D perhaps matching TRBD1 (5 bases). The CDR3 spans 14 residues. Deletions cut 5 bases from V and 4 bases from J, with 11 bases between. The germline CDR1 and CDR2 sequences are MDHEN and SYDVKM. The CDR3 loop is CASSPRVGTGELFF. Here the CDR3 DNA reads TGTGCCAGCAGTCCCAGGGTCGGCACCGGGGAGCTGTTTTTT.

CDR3 amino acids: CASSDPGSSNEQFF. DNA of the CDR3: TGCGCCAGCAGTGACCCCGGGTCCAGCAATGAGCAGTTCTTC. V gene TRBV10-1 combines with J gene TRBJ2-1; no definite D call. V lost 3 bases and J 6 bases, leaving 12 bases between the germline ends. Germline assignment: CDR1 WNHNN and CDR2 SYGVQD (reference sequence). The CDR3 contains 14 residues.

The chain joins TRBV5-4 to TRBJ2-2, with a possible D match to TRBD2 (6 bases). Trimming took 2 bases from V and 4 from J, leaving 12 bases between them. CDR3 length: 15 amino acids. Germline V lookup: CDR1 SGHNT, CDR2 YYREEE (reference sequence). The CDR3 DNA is TGTGCCAGCAGCTTCTCGGGACTTATCACCGGGGAGCTGTTTTTT. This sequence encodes CASSFSGLITGELFF.